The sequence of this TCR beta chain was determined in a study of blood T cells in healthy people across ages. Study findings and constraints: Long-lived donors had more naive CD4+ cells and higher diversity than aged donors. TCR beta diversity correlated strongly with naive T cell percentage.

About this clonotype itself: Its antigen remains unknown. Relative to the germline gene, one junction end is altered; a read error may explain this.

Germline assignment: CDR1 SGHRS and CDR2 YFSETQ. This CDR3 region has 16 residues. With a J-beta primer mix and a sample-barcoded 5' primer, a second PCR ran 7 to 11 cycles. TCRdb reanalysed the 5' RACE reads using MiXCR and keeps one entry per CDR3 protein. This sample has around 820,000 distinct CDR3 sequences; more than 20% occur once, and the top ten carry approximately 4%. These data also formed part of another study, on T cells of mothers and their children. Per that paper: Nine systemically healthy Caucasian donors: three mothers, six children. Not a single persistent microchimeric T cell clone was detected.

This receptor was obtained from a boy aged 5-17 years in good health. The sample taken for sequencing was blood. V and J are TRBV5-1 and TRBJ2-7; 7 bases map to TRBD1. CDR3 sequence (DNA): TGTGCCAGCAGCTTGGAGCTGACAGGGAGCTCCTACGAGCAGTACTTC. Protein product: CASSLELTGSSYEQYF.